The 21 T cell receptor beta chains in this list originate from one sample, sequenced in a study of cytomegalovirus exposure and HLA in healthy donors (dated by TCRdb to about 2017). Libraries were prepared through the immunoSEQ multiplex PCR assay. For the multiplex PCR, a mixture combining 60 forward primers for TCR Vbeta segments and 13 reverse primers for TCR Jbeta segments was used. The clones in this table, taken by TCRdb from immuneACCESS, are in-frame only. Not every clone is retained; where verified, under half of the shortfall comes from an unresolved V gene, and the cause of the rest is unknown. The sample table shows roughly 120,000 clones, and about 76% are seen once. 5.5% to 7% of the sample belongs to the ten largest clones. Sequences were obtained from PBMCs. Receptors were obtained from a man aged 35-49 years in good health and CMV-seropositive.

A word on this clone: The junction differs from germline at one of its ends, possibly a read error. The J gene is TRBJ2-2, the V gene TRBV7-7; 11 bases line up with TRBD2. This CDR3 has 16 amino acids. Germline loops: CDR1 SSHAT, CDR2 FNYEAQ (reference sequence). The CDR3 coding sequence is TGTGCTAGCAGCCCCCGACTAGCGGGACAGACCGGGGAGCTGTTTTTT. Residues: CASSPRLAGQTGELFF.

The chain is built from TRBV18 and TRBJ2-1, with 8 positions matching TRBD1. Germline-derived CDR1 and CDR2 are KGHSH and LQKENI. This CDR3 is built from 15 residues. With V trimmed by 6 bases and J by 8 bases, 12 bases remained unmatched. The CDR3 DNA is TGTGCCAGCTCCCCATTCGCGACAGGGGAGCATGAGCAGTTCTTC. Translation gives CASSPFATGEHEQFF.

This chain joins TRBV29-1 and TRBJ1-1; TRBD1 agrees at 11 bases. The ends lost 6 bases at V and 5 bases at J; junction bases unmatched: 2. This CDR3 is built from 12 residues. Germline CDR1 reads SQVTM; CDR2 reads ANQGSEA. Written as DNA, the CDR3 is TGCAGCGTAGGACAGGGGGCGACTGAAGCTTTCTTT. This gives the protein CSVGQGATEAFF.

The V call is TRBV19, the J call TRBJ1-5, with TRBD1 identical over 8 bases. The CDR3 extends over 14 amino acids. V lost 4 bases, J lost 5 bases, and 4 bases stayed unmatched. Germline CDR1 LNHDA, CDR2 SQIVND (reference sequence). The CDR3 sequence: CASSTRRGHQPQHF. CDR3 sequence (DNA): TGTGCCAGTAGTACGCGCAGGGGGCATCAGCCCCAGCATTTT.

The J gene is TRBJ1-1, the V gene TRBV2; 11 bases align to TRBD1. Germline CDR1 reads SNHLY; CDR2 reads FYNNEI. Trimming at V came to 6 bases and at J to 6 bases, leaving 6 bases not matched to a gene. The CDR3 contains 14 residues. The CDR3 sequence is CASRYGQGAAEAFF. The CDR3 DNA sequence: TGTGCCAGCAGATACGGACAGGGGGCGGCTGAAGCTTTCTTT.

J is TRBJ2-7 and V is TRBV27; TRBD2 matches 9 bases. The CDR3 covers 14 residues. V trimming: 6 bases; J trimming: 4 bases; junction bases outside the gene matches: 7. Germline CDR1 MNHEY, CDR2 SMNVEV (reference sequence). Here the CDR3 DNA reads TGTGCCAGCAGCATGGGACTAGCTCCATACGAGCAGTACTTC. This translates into CASSMGLAPYEQYF.

This CDR3 reads CASSLGRVNQPQHF. The CDR3 DNA reads TGTGCCAGCAGTTTAGGCAGGGTCAATCAGCCCCAGCATTTT. The gene calls are TRBV27 and TRBJ1-5, with D maybe TRBD1 (5 bases). Trimming took off 2 bases at V and 3 bases at J, with 8 bases between the two ends. This CDR3 has 14 residues. CDR1 is MNHEY, CDR2 SMNVEV, per germline (reference sequence).

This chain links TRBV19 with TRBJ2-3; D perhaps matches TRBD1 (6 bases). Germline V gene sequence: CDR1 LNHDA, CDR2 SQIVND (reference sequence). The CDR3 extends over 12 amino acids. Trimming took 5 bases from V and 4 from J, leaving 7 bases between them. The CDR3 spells CASSEGADTQYF. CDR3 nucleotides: TGTGCCAGTAGTGAGGGGGCAGATACGCAGTATTTT.

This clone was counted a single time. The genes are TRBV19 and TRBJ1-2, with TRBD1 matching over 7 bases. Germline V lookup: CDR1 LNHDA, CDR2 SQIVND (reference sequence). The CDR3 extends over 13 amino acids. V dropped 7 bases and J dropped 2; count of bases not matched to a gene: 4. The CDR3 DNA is TGTGCCAGTAAACCAGGGGGAAACTATGGCTACACCTTC. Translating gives CASKPGGNYGYTF.

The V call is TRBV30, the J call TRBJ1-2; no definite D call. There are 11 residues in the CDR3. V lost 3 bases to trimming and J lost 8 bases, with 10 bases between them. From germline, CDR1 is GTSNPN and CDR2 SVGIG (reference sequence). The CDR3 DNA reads TGTGCCTGGAGCTTCGGGGAGGGCTACACCTTC. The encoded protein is CAWSFGEGYTF.

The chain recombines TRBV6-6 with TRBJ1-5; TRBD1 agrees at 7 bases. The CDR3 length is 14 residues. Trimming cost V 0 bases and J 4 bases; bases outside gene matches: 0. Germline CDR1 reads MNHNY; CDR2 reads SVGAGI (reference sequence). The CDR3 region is CASSYSDRNQPQHF. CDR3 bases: TGTGCCAGCAGTTACTCGGACAGGAATCAGCCCCAGCATTTT.

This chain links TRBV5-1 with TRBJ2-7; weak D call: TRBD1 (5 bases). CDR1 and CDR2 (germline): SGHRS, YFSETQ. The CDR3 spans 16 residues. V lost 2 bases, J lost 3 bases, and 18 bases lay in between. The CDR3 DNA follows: TGCGCCAGCAGCTTTGGCAGGGCAGCCTCCAACTACGAGCAGTACTTC. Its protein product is CASSFGRAASNYEQYF. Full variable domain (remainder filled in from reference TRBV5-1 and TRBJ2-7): KAGVTQTPRYLIKTRGQQVTLSCSPISGHRSVSWYQQTPGQGLQFLFEYFSETQRNKGNFPGRFSGRQFSNSRSEMNVSTLELGDSALYLCASSFGRAASNYEQYFGPGTRLTVT.

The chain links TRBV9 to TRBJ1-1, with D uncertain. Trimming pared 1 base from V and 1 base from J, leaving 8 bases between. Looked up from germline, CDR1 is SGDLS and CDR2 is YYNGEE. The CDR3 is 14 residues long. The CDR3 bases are TGTGCCAGCAGCGTAAGTAGCCAGAACACTGAAGCTTTCTTT. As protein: CASSVSSQNTEAFF.

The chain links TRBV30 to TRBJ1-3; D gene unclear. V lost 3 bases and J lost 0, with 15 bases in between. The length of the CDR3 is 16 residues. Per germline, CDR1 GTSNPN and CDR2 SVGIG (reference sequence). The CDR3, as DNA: TGTGCCTGGAGACCCTGGGAGGTCCTCTCTGGAAACACCATATATTTT. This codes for CAWRPWEVLSGNTIYF.

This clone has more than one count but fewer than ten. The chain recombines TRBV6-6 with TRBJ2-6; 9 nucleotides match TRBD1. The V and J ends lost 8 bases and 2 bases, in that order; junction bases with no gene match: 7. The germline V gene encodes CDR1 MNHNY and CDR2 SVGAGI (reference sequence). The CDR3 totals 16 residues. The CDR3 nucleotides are TGTGCCAGCTCGGGACAGGGTCATACTGGGGCCAACGTCCTGACTTTC. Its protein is CASSGQGHTGANVLTF.

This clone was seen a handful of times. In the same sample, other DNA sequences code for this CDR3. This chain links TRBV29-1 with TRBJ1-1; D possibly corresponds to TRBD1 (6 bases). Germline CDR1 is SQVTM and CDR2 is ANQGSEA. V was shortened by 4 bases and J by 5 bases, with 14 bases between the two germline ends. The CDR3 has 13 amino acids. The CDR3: CSVALGTRTEAFF. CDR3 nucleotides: TGCAGCGTTGCCTTAGGGACAAGGACTGAAGCTTTCTTT.

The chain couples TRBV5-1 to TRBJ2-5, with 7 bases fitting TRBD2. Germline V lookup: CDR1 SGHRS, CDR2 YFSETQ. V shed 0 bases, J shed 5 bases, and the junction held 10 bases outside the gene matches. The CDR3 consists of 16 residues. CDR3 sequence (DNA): TGCGCCAGCAGCTTGGAGGCGTCGGGAGGTTGGGAGACCCAGTACTTC. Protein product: CASSLEASGGWETQYF.

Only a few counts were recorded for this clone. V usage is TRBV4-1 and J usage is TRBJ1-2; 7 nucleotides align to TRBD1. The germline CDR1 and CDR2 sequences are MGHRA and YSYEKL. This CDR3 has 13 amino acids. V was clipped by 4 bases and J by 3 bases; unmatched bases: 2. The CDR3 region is CASSRDRDYGYTF. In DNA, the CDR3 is TGCGCCAGCAGCCGTGACAGGGACTATGGCTACACCTTC.

CDR3 region: CASIKDRGQETQYF. The CDR3 nucleotides read TGTGCCAGCATCAAGGACAGGGGCCAAGAGACCCAGTACTTC. This sequence joins TRBV7-2 and TRBJ2-5, with 9 bases lining up with TRBD1. V was clipped by 7 bases and J by 1 base; unmatched bases: 4. Germline V gene lookup returns CDR1 SGHTA and CDR2 FQGNSA. The CDR3 sequence is 14 residues long.

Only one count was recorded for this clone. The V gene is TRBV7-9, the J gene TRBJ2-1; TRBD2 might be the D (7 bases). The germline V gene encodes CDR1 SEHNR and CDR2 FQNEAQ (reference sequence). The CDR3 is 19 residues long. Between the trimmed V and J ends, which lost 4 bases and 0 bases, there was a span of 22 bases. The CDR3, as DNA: TGTGCCAGCAGCTCACCCGGCTGGGGGGGGCGCCGCTCCTACAATGAGCAGTTCTTC. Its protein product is CASSSPGWGGRRSYNEQFF.

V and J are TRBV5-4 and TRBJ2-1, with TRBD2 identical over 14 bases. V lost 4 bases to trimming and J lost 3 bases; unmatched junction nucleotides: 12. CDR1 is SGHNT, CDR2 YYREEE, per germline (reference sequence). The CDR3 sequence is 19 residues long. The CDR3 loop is CASSPAGTSGRRIYNEQFF. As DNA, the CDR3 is TGTGCCAGCAGCCCGGCGGGGACTAGCGGGAGACGAATCTACAATGAGCAGTTCTTC.